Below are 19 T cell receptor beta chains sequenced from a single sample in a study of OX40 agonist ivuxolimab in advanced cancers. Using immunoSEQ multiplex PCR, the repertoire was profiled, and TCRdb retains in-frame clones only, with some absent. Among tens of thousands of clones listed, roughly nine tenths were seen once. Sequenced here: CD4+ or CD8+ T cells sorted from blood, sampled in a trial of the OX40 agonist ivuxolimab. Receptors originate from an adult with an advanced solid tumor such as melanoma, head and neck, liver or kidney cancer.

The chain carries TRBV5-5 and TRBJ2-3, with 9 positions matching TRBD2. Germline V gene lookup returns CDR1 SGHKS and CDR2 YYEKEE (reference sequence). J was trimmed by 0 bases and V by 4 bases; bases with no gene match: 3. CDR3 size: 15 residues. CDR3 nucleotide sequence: TGTGCCAGCAGCGGGCTAGCGGGGAGCACAGATACGCAGTATTTT. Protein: CASSGLAGSTDTQYF.

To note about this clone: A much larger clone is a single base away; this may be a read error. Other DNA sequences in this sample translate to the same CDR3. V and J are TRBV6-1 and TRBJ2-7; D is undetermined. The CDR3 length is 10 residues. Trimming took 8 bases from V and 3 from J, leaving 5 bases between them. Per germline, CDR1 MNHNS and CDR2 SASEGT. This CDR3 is CASGVYEQYF. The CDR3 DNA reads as TGTGCCAGCGGAGTCTACGAGCAGTACTTC.

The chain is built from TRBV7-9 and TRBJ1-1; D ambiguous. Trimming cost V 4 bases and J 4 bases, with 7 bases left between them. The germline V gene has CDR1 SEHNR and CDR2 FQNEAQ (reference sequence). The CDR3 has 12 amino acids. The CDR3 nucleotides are TGTGCCAGCAGCTCATGGGCCACTGAAGCTTTCTTT. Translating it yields CASSSWATEAFF.

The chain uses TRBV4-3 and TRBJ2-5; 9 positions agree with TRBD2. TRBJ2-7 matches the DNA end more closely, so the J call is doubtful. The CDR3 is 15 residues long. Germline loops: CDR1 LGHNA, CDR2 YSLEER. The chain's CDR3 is CASSQDRTSGHEQYF. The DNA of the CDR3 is TGCGCCAGCAGCCAAGATCGTACTAGCGGGCACGAGCAGTACTTC.

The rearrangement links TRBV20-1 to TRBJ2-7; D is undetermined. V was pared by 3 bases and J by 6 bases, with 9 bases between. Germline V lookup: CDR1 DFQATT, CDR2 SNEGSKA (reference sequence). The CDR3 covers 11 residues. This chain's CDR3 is CSAREGIEQYF. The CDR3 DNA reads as TGCAGTGCTAGGGAAGGGATCGAGCAGTACTTC.

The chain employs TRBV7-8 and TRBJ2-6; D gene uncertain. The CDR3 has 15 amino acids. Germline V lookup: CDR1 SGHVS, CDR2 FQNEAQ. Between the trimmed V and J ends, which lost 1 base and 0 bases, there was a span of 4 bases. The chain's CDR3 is CASSLDLSGANVLTF. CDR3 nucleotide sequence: TGTGCCAGCAGCTTAGATCTCTCTGGGGCCAACGTCCTGACTTTC.

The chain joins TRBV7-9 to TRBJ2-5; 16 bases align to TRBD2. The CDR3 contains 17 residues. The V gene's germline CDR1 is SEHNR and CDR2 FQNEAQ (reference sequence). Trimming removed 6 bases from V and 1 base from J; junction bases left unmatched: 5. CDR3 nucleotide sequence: TGTGCCAGCAGTCCGGGGACTAGCGGGAGGGCCCAAGAGACCCAGTACTTC. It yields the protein CASSPGTSGRAQETQYF. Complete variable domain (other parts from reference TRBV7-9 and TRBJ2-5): DTGVSQNPRHKITKRGQNVTFRCDPISEHNRLYWYRQTLGQGPEFLTYFQNEAQLEKSRLLSDRFSAERPKGSFSTLEIQRTEQGDSAMYLCASSPGTSGRAQETQYFGPGTRLLVL.

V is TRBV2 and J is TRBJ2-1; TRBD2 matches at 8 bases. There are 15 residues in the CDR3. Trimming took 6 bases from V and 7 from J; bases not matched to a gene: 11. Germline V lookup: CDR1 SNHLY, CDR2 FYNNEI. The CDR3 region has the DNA TGTGCCAGCAGAGGATGGCGGGAGGTGAGGAATGAGCAGTTCTTC. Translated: CASRGWREVRNEQFF. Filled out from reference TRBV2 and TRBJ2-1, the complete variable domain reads EPEVTQTPSHQVTQMGQEVILRCVPISNHLYFYWYRQILGQKVEFLVSFYNNEISEKSEIFDDQFSVERPDGSNFTLKIRSTKLEDSAMYFCASRGWREVRNEQFFGPGTRLTVL.

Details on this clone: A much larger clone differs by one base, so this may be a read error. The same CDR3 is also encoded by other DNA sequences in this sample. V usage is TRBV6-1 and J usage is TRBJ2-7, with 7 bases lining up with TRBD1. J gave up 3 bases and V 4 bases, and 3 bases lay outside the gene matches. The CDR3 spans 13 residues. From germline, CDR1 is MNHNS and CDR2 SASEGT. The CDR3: CASSGTGIYEQYF. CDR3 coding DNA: TGTGCCAGCAGTGGGACAGGAATCTACGAGCAGTACTTC.

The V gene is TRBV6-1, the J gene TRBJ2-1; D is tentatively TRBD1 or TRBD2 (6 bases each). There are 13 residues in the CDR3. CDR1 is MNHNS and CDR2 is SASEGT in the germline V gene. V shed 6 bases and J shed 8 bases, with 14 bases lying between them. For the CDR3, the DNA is TGTGCCAGCAGCGAGGGGGACTTCTATGAGCAGTTCTTC. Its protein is CASSEGDFYEQFF.

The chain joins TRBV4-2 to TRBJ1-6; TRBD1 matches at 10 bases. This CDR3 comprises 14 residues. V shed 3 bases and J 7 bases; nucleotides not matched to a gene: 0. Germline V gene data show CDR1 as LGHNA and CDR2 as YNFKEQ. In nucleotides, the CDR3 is TGTGCCAGCAGCCAGGACAGGGGGAATTCACCCCTCCACTTT. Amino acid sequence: CASSQDRGNSPLHF.

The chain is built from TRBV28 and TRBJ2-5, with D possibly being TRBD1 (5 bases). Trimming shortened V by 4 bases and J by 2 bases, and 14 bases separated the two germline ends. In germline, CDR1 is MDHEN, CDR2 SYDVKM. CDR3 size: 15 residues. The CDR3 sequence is CASSWGQSLQETQYF. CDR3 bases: TGTGCCAGCAGTTGGGGCCAGTCCCTACAAGAGACCCAGTACTTC. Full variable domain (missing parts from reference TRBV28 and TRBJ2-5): DVKVTQSSRYLVKRTGEKVFLECVQDMDHENMFWYRQDPGLGLRLIYFSYDVKMKEKGDIPEGYSVSREKKERFSLILESASTNQTSMYLCASSWGQSLQETQYFGPGTRLLVL.

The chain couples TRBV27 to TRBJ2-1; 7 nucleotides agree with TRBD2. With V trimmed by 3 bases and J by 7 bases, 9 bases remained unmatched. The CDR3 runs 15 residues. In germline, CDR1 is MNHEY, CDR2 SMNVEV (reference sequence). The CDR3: CASSLSGIVGNEQFF. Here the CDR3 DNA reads TGTGCCAGCAGTTTGAGCGGGATAGTGGGGAATGAGCAGTTCTTC.

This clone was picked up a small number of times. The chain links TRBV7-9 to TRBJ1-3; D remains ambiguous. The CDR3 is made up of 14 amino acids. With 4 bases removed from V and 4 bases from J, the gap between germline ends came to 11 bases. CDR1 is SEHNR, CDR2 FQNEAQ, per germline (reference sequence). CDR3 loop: CASSSQGEGNTIYF. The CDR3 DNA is TGTGCCAGCAGCTCCCAAGGAGAAGGAAACACCATATATTTT.

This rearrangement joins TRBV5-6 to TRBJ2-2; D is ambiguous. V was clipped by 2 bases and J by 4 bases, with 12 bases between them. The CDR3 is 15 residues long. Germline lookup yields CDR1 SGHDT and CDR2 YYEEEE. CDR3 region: CASSFGSGFTGELFF. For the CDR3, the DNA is TGTGCCAGCAGCTTCGGATCCGGGTTCACCGGGGAGCTGTTTTTT. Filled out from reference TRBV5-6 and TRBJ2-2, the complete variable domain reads DAGVTQSPTHLIKTRGQQVTLRCSPKSGHDTVSWYQQALGQGPQFIFQYYEEEERQRGNFPDRFSGHQFPNYSSELNVNALLLGDSALYLCASSFGSGFTGELFFGEGSRLTVL.

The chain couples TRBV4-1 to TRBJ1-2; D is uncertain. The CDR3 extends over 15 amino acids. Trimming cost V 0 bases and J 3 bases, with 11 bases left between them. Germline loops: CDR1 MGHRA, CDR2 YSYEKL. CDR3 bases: TGCGCCAGCAGCCAAGATGATGGCGGTCACTATGGCTACACCTTC. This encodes CASSQDDGGHYGYTF.

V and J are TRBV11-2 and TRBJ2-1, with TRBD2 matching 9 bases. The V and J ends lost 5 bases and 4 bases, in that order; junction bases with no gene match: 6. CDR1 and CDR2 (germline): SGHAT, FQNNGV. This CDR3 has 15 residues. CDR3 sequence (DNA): TGTGCCAGCAGCGAAGCGGGAGGAAGGTACAATGAGCAGTTCTTC. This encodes CASSEAGGRYNEQFF.

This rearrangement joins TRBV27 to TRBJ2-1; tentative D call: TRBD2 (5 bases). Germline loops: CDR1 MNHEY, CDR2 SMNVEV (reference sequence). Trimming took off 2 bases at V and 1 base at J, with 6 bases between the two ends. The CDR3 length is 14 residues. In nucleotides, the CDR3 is TGTGCCAGCAGTTTAAGAGGGTCCTACAATGAGCAGTTCTTC. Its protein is CASSLRGSYNEQFF.

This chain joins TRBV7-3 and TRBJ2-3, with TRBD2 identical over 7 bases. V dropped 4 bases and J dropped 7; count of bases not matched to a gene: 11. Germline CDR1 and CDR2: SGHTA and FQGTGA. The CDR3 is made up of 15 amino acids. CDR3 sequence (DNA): TGTGCCAGCAGCTCCTGGAGCGGGAAATTGAATACGCAGTATTTT. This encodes CASSSWSGKLNTQYF.